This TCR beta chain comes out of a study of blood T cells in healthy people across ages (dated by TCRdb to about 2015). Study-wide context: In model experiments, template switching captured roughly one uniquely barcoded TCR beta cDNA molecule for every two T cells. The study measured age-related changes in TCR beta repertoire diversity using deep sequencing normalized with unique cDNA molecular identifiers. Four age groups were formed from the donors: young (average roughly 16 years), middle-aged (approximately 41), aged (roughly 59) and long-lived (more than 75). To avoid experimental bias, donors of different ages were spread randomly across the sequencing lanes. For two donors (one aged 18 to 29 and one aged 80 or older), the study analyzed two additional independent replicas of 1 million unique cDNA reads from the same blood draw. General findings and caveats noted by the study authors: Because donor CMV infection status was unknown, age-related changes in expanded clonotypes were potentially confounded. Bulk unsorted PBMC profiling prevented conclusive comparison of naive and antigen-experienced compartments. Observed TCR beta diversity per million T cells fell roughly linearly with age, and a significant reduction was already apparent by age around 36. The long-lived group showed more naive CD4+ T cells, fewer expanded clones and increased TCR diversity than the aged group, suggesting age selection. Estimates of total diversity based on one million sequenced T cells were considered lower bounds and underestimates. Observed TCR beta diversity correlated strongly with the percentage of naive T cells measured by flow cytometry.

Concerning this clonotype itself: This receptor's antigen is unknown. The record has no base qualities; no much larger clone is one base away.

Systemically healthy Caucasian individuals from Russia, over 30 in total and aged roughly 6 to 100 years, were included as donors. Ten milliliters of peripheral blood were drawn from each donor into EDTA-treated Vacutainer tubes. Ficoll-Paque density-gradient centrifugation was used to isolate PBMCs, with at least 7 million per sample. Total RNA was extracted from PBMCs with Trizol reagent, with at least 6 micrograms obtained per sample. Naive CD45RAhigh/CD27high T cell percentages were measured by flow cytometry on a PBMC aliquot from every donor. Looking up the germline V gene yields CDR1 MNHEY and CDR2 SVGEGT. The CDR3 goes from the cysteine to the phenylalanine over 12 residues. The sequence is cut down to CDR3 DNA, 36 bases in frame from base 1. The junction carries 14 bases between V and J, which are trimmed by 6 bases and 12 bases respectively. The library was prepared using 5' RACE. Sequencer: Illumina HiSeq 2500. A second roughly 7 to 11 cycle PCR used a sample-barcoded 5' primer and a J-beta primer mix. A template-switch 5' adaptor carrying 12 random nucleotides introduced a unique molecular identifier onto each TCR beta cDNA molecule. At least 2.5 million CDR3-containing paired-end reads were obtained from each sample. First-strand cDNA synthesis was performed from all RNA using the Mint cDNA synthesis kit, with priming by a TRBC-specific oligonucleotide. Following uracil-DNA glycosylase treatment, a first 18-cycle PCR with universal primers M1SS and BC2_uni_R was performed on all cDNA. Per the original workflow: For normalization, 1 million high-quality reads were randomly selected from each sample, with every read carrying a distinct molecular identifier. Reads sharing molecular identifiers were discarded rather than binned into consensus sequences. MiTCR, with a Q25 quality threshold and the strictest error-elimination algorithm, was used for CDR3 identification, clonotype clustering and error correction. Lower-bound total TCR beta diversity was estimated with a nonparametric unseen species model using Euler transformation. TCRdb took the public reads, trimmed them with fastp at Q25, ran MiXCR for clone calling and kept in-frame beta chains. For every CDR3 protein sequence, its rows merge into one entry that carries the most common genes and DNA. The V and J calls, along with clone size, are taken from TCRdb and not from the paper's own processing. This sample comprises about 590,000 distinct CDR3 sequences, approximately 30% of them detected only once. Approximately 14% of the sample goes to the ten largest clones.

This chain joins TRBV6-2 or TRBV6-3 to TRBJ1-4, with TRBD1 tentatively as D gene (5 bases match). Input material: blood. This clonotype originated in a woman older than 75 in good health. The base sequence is TGTGCCAGCAGCCAGCCAGGGAGGGAACTGTTTTTT. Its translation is CASSQPGRELFF.